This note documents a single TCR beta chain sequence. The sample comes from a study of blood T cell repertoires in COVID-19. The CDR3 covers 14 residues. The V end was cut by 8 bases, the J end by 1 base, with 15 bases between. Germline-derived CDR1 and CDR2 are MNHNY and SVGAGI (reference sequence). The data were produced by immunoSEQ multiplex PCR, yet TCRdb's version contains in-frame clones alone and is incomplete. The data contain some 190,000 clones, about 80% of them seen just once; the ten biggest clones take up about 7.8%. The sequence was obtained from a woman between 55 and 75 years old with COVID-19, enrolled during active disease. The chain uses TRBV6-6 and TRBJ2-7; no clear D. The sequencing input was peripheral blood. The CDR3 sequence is CASHTSGRSYEQYF. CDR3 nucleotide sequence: TGTGCCAGCCATACGTCAGGAAGATCCTACGAGCAGTACTTC.